The clone carrying this T cell receptor (beta chain) was seen a handful of times. Which cohort a participant joined came from the clinical history participants gave. Assay: immunoSEQ multiplex PCR; the TCRdb copy retains only in-frame clones and omits some. Of some 190,000 clones listed, around 88% are singletons. The sample is drawn from a study of blood T cell repertoires in COVID-19. Study-level information: The origin of the acute and convalescent COVID-19 samples was the United States, Italy and Spain. In each case, the material was cDNA or gDNA derived from T cells, B-cell-depleted T cells, or PBMCs.

Sequences were obtained from PBMCs or T cells enriched from blood (not recorded which). This receptor was obtained from a man between 35 and 55 years old with acute COVID-19.

The CDR3 sequence: CASSPGTGGLVGELFF. The DNA of the CDR3 is TGTGCCAGCAGCCCCGGGACAGGGGGCTTGGTCGGGGAGCTGTTTTTT. V is TRBV3-1 (or the pseudogene TRBV3-2) and J is TRBJ2-2; TRBD1 matches 12 bases. Germline V gene data show CDR1 as LGHDT and CDR2 as YNNKEL (reference sequence). The CDR3 spans 16 residues. V lost 4 bases, J lost 7 bases, and 7 bases stayed unmatched.